This T cell receptor (beta chain) was identified during a study of cytomegalovirus exposure and HLA in healthy donors. Findings of the study overall: A missense variant in DCLRE1C was later tied to TCR beta V- and J-gene trimming. Most subjects' HLA-A and HLA-B alleles were reportedly predicted from TCR beta sequences. Diagnosis of cytomegalovirus status made by the classifier reportedly showed high specificity and sensitivity. Indistinguishable V segments such as TRBV6-2 and TRBV6-3 were excluded.

The CDR3 consists of 16 residues. V was pared by 4 bases and J by 1 base, with 7 bases of the junction left unmatched. In germline, CDR1 is MNHNS, CDR2 SASEGT. A word on this clone: Antigen specificity is unknown.

The study ran its PCR with 60 Vbeta and 13 Jbeta primers. Repertoires were generated with immunoSEQ multiplex PCR, while TCRdb's copy carries only in-frame clones and drops some. The data hold fewer than 200,000 clones, with 75% to 80% observed a single time. The chain recombines TRBV6-1 with TRBJ1-5; 7 bases are shared with TRBD1. This clonotype originated in a man in his forties or fifties in good health and CMV-seropositive. The sequenced material came from PBMCs. The CDR3 nucleotides are TGTGCCAGCAGTGCCCCAGGAGGGGGCAGCAATCAGCCCCAGCATTTT. Its translation: CASSAPGGGSNQPQHF.